This passage covers 9 T cell receptor beta chains from one sample sequenced in a study of beta chain features in type 1 diabetes. Of the isolated RNA, all was reverse transcribed, and so the sequenced material was expressed TCRB transcripts. Measured with immunoSEQ multiplex PCR; TCRdb has only the in-frame clones, and not every one. The data show some 400,000 clones, about 14% seen once. The sample taken for sequencing was naive CD4+ T cells from blood. These receptors originate from a woman aged 18-29 years in good health.

The chain combines TRBV7-9 with TRBJ2-5; the D is unclear. The CDR3 runs 14 residues. The V gene lost 4 bases and the J gene lost 0 bases, with 9 bases spanning the gap. Germline lookup yields CDR1 SEHNR and CDR2 FQNEAQ (reference sequence). The CDR3 here is CASSSSAYQETQYF. Here the CDR3 DNA reads TGTGCCAGCAGCTCTTCCGCGTACCAAGAGACCCAGTACTTC.

This clone was seen a handful of times. V is TRBV4-2 and J is TRBJ2-3; 8 bases are shared with TRBD2. Germline loops: CDR1 LGHNA, CDR2 YNFKEQ. Germline trimming cut 1 base from V and 5 bases from J; bases unmatched to any gene: 5. The CDR3 loop spans 15 amino acids. CDR3 sequence (DNA): TGTGCCAGCAGCCAAGGGACGGGAGGGGTAGATACGCAGTATTTT. Amino acids: CASSQGTGGVDTQYF.

The chain links TRBV29-1 to TRBJ2-5; TRBD2 agrees at 12 bases. CDR1 is SQVTM, CDR2 ANQGSEA, per germline. V shed 7 bases, J shed 4 bases, and the junction held 7 bases outside the gene matches. This CDR3 is 14 amino acids long. The CDR3 sequence is CSARLAGVRETQYF. CDR3 nucleotide sequence: TGCAGCGCCCGACTAGCGGGAGTCCGAGAGACCCAGTACTTC.

The genes are TRBV6-4 and TRBJ1-2, with TRBD1 as a possible D gene (6 bases). From germline, CDR1 is MRHNA and CDR2 SNTAGT. The CDR3 is made up of 15 amino acids. Trimming stripped 2 bases from V and 6 bases from J, with 16 bases between. In DNA, the CDR3 is TGTGCCAGCAGTGACCACGCCACAGGGTTCGATGGCTACACCTTC. Its protein is CASSDHATGFDGYTF.

This clone turned up a few times. The genes are TRBV30 and TRBJ2-7; 7 bases agree with TRBD1. The CDR3 runs to 13 residues. Trimming took 4 bases from V and 2 from J; bases not matched to a gene: 5. CDR1 GTSNPN and CDR2 SVGIG come from the germline V gene (reference sequence). The CDR3 bases are TGTGCCTGGAACCGGGACAGCCCCTACGAGCAGTACTTC. The encoded protein is CAWNRDSPYEQYF.

The chain joins TRBV13 to TRBJ2-6; 8 nucleotides agree with TRBD1. The CDR3 runs to 19 residues. Germline loops: CDR1 PRHDT, CDR2 FYEKMQ (reference sequence). The trim removed 2 bases at V and 4 bases at J, leaving 13 bases unmatched. The CDR3 nucleotides are TGTGCCAGCAGCTTAAGCCGGGACAGGTACTCTGGAGGGGCCAACGTCCTGACTTTC. It encodes CASSLSRDRYSGGANVLTF. The full variable domain, completed using reference TRBV13 and TRBJ2-6, is AAGVIQSPRHLIKEKRETATLKCYPIPRHDTVYWYQQGPGQDPQFLISFYEKMQSDKGSIPDRFSAQQFSDYHSELNMSSLELGDSALYFCASSLSRDRYSGGANVLTFGAGSRLTVL.

The V and J genes are TRBV5-1 and TRBJ1-2; no reliable D call. Germline values: CDR1 SGHRS, CDR2 YFSETQ. This CDR3 is built from 15 residues. V was pared by 1 base and J by 4 bases, with 14 bases between. The CDR3 region is CASSLSRGVGYGYTF. CDR3 coding DNA: TGCGCCAGCAGCTTGAGTCGAGGAGTGGGCTATGGCTACACCTTC.

This clone turned up a few times. This chain uses TRBV7-9 with TRBJ1-4; unclear D gene. V was pared by 1 base and J by 4 bases, with 7 bases between. Germline values: CDR1 SEHNR, CDR2 FQNEAQ (reference sequence). This CDR3 spans 14 amino acids. The CDR3 loop reads CASSLDRFNEKLFF. The CDR3 DNA reads as TGTGCCAGCAGCTTAGACAGATTTAATGAAAAACTGTTTTTT.

A few counts support this clone. CDR3 in amino acids: CASSYRGKTEKLFF. The CDR3 coding sequence is TGTGCCAGCAGTTACAGGGGGAAGACTGAAAAACTGTTTTTT. The chain employs TRBV6-5 and TRBJ1-4; D is perhaps TRBD1 (6 bases). This CDR3 is built from 14 residues. The V gene lost 2 bases and the J gene lost 7 bases, with 11 bases spanning the gap. Germline V gene sequence: CDR1 MNHEY, CDR2 SVGAGI.